The clone carrying this T cell receptor (beta chain) was detected only once. The data were taken from a study of blood T cell repertoires in COVID-19. Original methodology: Amplifying reference gene primers gave estimates of nucleated cell counts. Here immunoSEQ multiplex PCR was the method, and the copy in TCRdb shows in-frame clones only, minus some. Clone size and V and J calls were adopted from that table, with D and trimming inferred from the DNA. The sample contains about 140,000 clones, 87% of which appear only once. Germline-derived CDR1 and CDR2 are SNHLY and FYNNEI. Trimming removed 7 bases from V and 9 bases from J; junction bases left unmatched: 5. The CDR3 sequence is 12 residues long.

Sequencing was performed on peripheral blood. The V and J genes are TRBV2 and TRBJ2-1, with 8 bases identical to TRBD2. This receptor was taken from a man aged 50 to 60 with active COVID-19. CDR3 DNA sequence: TGTGCCAGCAAAGCGGGGGATGTTGAGCAGTTCTTC. Residues: CASKAGDVEQFF.